The entry below gives a single TCR beta chain sequence along with its context. Clones were read by immunoSEQ multiplex PCR, and TCRdb kept only the in-frame ones, dropping some. The table lists around 200,000 clones, more than 75% of them singletons. The V segment lost 4 bases and the J segment 4 bases; nucleotides outside the gene matches: 3. CDR1 and CDR2 (germline): MNHEY, SVGAGI. The CDR3 has 14 amino acids. The data are from a study of blood T cell repertoires in COVID-19. The wider study: Samples representing acute and convalescent COVID-19 were sourced from the United States, Italy and Spain.

Sequencing was carried out using peripheral blood. This receptor was identified in a young woman who had recovered from COVID-19. The chain recombines TRBV6-5 with TRBJ1-1, with 10 bases fitting TRBD1. For the CDR3, the DNA is TGTGCCAGCAGTTTTCGGACAGGGGGCACTGAAGCTTTCTTT. Protein sequence: CASSFRTGGTEAFF.